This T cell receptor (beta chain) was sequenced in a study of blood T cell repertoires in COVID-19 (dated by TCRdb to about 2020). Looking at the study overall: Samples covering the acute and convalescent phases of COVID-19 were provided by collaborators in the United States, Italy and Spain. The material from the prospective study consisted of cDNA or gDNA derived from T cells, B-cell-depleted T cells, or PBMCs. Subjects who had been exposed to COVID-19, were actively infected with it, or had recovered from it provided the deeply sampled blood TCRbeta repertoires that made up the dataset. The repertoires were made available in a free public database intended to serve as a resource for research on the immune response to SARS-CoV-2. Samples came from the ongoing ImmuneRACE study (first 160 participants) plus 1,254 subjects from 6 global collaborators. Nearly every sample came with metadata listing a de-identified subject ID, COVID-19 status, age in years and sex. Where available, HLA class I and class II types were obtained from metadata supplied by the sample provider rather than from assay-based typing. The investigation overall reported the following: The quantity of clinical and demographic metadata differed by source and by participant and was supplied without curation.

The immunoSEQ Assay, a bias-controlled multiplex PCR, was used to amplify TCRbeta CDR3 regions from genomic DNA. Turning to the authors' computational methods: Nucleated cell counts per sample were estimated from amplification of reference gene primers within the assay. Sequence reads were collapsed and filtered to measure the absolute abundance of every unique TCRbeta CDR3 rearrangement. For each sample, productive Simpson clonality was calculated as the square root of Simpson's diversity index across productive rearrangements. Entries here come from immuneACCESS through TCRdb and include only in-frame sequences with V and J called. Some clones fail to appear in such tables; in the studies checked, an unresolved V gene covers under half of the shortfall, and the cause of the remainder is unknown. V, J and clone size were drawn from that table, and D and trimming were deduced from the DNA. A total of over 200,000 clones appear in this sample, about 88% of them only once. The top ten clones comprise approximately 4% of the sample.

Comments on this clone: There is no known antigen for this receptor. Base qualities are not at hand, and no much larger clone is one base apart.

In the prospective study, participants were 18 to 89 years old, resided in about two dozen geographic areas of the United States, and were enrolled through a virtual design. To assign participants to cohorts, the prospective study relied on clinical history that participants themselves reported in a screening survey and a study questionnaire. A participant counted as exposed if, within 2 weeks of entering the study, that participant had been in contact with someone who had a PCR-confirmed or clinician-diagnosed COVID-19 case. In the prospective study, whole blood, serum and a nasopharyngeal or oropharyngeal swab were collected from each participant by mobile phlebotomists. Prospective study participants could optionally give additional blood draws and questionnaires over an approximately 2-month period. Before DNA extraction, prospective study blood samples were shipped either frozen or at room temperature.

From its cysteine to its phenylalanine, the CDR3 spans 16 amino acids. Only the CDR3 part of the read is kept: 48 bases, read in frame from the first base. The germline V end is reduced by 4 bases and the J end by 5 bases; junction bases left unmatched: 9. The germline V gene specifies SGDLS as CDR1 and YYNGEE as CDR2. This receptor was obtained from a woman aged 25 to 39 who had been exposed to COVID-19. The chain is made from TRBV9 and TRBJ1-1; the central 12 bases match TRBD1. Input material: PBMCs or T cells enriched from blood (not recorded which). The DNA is TGTGCCAGCAGCCTGAGGGACAGGGGGCGCCGGACTGAAGCTTTCTTT. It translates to CASSLRDRGRRTEAFF.